The clone carrying this T cell receptor beta chain was seen only a few times. The data derive from a study of T cells in Graves' hyperthyroidism and ophthalmopathy. Amplified regions were TCR beta CDR3 sequences from RNA transcripts. Initially, a first-round RT-PCR of the TCR CDR3 employed the HTBI primer set. MiXCR was run by TCRdb on the multiplex PCR reads, yielding one entry per CDR3 protein. The sample holds 700,000 or so distinct CDR3 sequences, around 17% seen once. Over 18 months, lack of ophthalmopathy progression marked Graves' hyperthyroidism as stable. Diagnostic decisions used clinical symptoms, serum thyroxine and TRAb, thyroid ultrasound and orbital computed tomography. Germline V gene lookup returns CDR1 ENHRY and CDR2 SYGVKD. This CDR3 comprises 15 residues. The trim removed 3 bases at V and 6 bases at J, leaving 10 bases unmatched.

The chain has TRBV10-3 and TRBJ2-7; 8 nucleotides line up with TRBD2. The sequence was collected from a man between 18 and 29 years old with Graves' hyperthyroidism. Material: blood. DNA for the CDR3: TGTGCCATCAGTGACCCCCCGGCGGGGGGACGCGAGCAGTACTTC. This sequence encodes CAISDPPAGGREQYF.